The 17 T cell receptor beta chains given below trace back to one sample, sequenced in a study of blood T cell repertoires in COVID-19. Sequenced by immunoSEQ multiplex PCR; TCRdb stores in-frame clones only, minus some. This sample has some 24,000 clones, with around 89% found just once. Sequencing was done on a sample of peripheral blood. These receptors were collected from a man aged 70-80 years with acute or convalescent COVID-19.

CDR3 sequence (DNA): TGTGCCAGCAGTTACTCGACGGGACAAAGGAACACTGAAGCTTTCTTT. Protein sequence: CASSYSTGQRNTEAFF. The chain combines TRBV6-2 or TRBV6-3 with TRBJ1-1, with a tentative D call TRBD1 (6 bases). This CDR3 is 16 amino acids long. From germline, CDR1 is MNHEY and CDR2 SVGEGT. Trimming took 0 bases from V and 1 from J, leaving 12 bases between them.

The V gene is TRBV11-2, the J gene TRBJ2-1; 7 positions agree with TRBD1. CDR3 length: 13 amino acids. CDR1 and CDR2 from the germline V gene are SGHAT and FQNNGV. V lost 5 bases and J lost 9; bases outside the gene matches: 7. CDR3 region: CASSPGTEGEQFF. Here the CDR3 DNA reads TGTGCCAGCAGCCCCGGGACAGAGGGTGAGCAGTTCTTC.

The DNA for the CDR3 is TGCGCCAGCAGCTTGGAGGGGGCCCCCTCCTACGAGCAGTACTTC. Protein product: CASSLEGAPSYEQYF. The genes are TRBV5-1 and TRBJ2-7; 7 bases align to TRBD1. Trimming removed 0 bases from V and 0 bases from J; junction bases left unmatched: 3. The CDR3 has 15 residues. Germline CDR1 is SGHRS and CDR2 is YFSETQ.

The chain recombines TRBV28 with TRBJ2-7; 12 bases are a match to TRBD1. CDR3 length: 15 amino acids. The germline gives CDR1 MDHEN, CDR2 SYDVKM. V lost 5 bases to trimming and J lost 5 bases; unmatched junction nucleotides: 7. The CDR3 DNA sequence: TGTGCCAGCAGTACTAAAGGGACAGGGGGCGACGAGCAGTACTTC. Translated, it gives CASSTKGTGGDEQYF.

The chain recombines TRBV19 with TRBJ2-6; TRBD1 matches 7 bases. There are 17 residues in the CDR3. Germline trimming cut 5 bases from V and 0 bases from J; bases unmatched to any gene: 7. Germline V gene data show CDR1 as LNHDA and CDR2 as SQIVND (reference sequence). The CDR3 loop reads CASSPRQGPSGANVLTF. The CDR3 DNA is TGTGCCAGTAGTCCGAGACAGGGTCCCTCTGGGGCCAACGTCCTGACTTTC.

This chain links TRBV18 with TRBJ1-6; D may be TRBD1 (6 bases). Between the trimmed V and J ends, which lost 3 bases and 5 bases, there was a span of 11 bases. The V gene's germline CDR1 is KGHSH and CDR2 LQKENI. The CDR3 has 15 amino acids. The CDR3 DNA follows: TGTGCCAGCTCACCTAGTACAGGGAATAATTCACCCCTCCACTTT. As protein: CASSPSTGNNSPLHF.

The chain has TRBV7-2 and TRBJ2-7, with D perhaps matching TRBD2 (5 bases). V lost 1 base to trimming and J lost 3 bases, with 10 bases between them. The CDR3 sequence is 14 residues long. The germline CDR1 and CDR2 sequences are SGHTA and FQGNSA. CDR3 residues: CASSLVGGLYEQYF. CDR3 bases: TGTGCCAGCAGCTTAGTCGGAGGACTCTACGAGCAGTACTTC.

The chain combines TRBV12-3 or TRBV12-4 with TRBJ2-1; no reliable D call. The CDR3 covers 13 residues. Deletions cut 6 bases from V and 4 bases from J, with 10 bases between. The CDR3 loop is CASSRRVYNEQFF. The CDR3 nucleotides are TGTGCCAGCAGCCGCCGGGTTTACAATGAGCAGTTCTTC.

The chain links TRBV29-1 to TRBJ1-5; D is uncertain. CDR1 and CDR2 from the germline V gene are SQVTM and ANQGSEA. The CDR3 has 14 amino acids. Trimming took 7 bases from V and 6 from J, leaving 19 bases between them. CDR3 nucleotide sequence: TGCAGCGCTACTATCGCGGGAGTGAGTCAGCCCCAGCATTTT. Translation: CSATIAGVSQPQHF.

The J gene is TRBJ1-2, the V gene TRBV19; 10 bases map to TRBD1. CDR1 is LNHDA and CDR2 is SQIVND in the germline V gene (reference sequence). With 7 bases clipped from V and 5 bases from J, the junction kept 10 bases outside the gene matches. The CDR3 spans 15 residues. The CDR3 DNA is TGTGCCAGTACCCCCACCGGGACAGGGGCATATGGCTACACCTTC. The encoded protein is CASTPTGTGAYGYTF.

The chain links TRBV25-1 to TRBJ2-7, with D possibly TRBD1 on 6 matching bases. The CDR3 totals 14 residues. In germline, CDR1 is MGHDK, CDR2 SYGVNS. V shed 2 bases and J shed 2 bases, with 10 bases lying between them. CDR3 in amino acids: CASSENRVPYEQYF. For the CDR3, the DNA is TGTGCCAGCAGTGAAAACAGGGTCCCCTACGAGCAGTACTTC.

The chain combines TRBV29-1 with TRBJ1-1, with D uncertain. Germline V gene lookup returns CDR1 SQVTM and CDR2 ANQGSEA. Deletions cut 4 bases from V and 5 bases from J, with 8 bases between. The length of the CDR3 is 11 residues. CDR3 bases: TGCAGCGTTGTGGCCTTGACTGAAGCTTTCTTT. It translates to CSVVALTEAFF.

The CDR3 protein is CASSLAASGGAVDTQYF. The CDR3 DNA reads as TGCGCCAGCAGCTTGGCCGCTAGCGGGGGGGCTGTAGATACGCAGTATTTT. V usage is TRBV5-1 and J usage is TRBJ2-3; TRBD2 agrees at 12 bases. The CDR3 has 17 residues. Germline lookup yields CDR1 SGHRS and CDR2 YFSETQ. V shed 0 bases, J shed 5 bases, and the junction held 7 bases outside the gene matches.

There are a few counts of this clone. This rearrangement joins TRBV16 to TRBJ2-3; 7 nucleotides match TRBD2. J lost 7 bases, V lost 0 bases, and 13 bases had no gene match. In germline, CDR1 is KGHSY, CDR2 FQNENV. The CDR3 has 17 residues. The CDR3 is CASSQSLASGSQHTQYF. CDR3 bases: TGTGCCAGCAGCCAATCGTTGGCTAGCGGATCACAACATACGCAGTATTTT. The complete variable domain, with remaining parts taken from reference TRBV16 and TRBJ2-3, reads GEEVAQTPKHLVRGEGQKAKLYCAPIKGHSYVFWYQQVLKNEFKFLISFQNENVFDETGMPKERFSAKCLPNSPCSLEIQATKLEDSAVYFCASSQSLASGSQHTQYFGPGTRLTVL.

This clone was seen only a few times. The genes are TRBV6-5 and TRBJ1-5; TRBD1 matches 9 bases. Germline V gives CDR1 MNHEY, CDR2 SVGAGI. The CDR3 consists of 15 residues. The V gene end was trimmed by 5 bases and the J gene end by 2 bases; junction bases not matched to a gene: 4. The CDR3 region has the DNA TGTGCCAGCAGTCTACGGACAGGGGGCAATCAGCCCCAGCATTTT. It encodes CASSLRTGGNQPQHF.

V usage is TRBV6-6 and J usage is TRBJ1-6; TRBD1 matches at 7 bases. The germline V gene has CDR1 MNHNY and CDR2 SVGAGI (reference sequence). This CDR3 has 13 residues. V shed 7 bases and J 9 bases; nucleotides not matched to a gene: 6. The CDR3 DNA is TGTGCCAGCACCGACAGGGAAAGTTCACCCCTCCACTTT. Protein sequence: CASTDRESSPLHF.

The chain couples TRBV12-3 or TRBV12-4 to TRBJ2-7; 7 nucleotides match TRBD2. This CDR3 has 13 residues. V lost 8 bases, J lost 1 base, and 5 bases stayed unmatched. For the CDR3, the DNA is TGTGCCAGCCAATACGGGGGGTCCTACGAGCAGTACTTC. Translation gives CASQYGGSYEQYF.